This is a list of T cell receptor beta chains from one sample in a study of blood T cell repertoires in COVID-19. Sequencing used immunoSEQ multiplex PCR; TCRdb keeps in-frame clones, though not all of them. In the table there are about 120,000 clones, 85% of which are singletons. What was sequenced was peripheral blood. These receptors originate from a woman at least 80 years old with acute or convalescent COVID-19. Each CDR3 is given with its conserved first and last residue. Each record gives: CDR3 length, J gene, V gene, CDR3 protein.

CDR3 length: 15; J gene: TRBJ2-3; V gene: TRBV5-1; CDR3 protein: CASSLGGFEADTQYF
CDR3 length: 14; J gene: TRBJ2-6; V gene: TRBV4-1; CDR3 protein: CASSQAYRGNVLTF
CDR3 length: 14; J gene: TRBJ1-5; V gene: TRBV18; CDR3 protein: CASSPPFGGGPSHF
CDR3 length: 13; J gene: TRBJ1-6; V gene: TRBV12-3/TRBV12-4; CDR3 protein: CASSSDYTSPLHF
CDR3 length: 15; J gene: TRBJ2-7; V gene: TRBV6-2/TRBV6-3; CDR3 protein: CASSHPGQSSYEQYF
CDR3 length: 14; J gene: TRBJ2-2; V gene: TRBV6-6; CDR3 protein: CASSYGAGNGELFF
CDR3 length: 15; J gene: TRBJ2-1; V gene: TRBV4-1; CDR3 protein: CASSKRDRVWNEQFF
CDR3 length: 16; J gene: TRBJ1-1; V gene: TRBV12-2; CDR3 protein: CASRLAHGEGNTEAFF
CDR3 length: 14; J gene: TRBJ1-2; V gene: TRBV19; CDR3 protein: CASSRAPDQQGYTF
CDR3 length: 15; J gene: TRBJ2-1; V gene: TRBV5-4; CDR3 protein: CASSSPRDSDNEQFF